This T cell receptor beta chain was recovered during a study of T cells in Graves' hyperthyroidism and ophthalmopathy. Germline values: CDR1 DFQATT, CDR2 SNEGSKA (reference sequence). The CDR3 is 11 residues long. V shed 5 bases and J 6 bases; nucleotides not matched to a gene: 2. Study findings and constraints: Most thyroid clonotypes expanded above 0.001 were also detected in blood.

As concerns this clonotype: Antigen unknown.

Amplification of TCR beta CDR3 regions was performed using RNA transcripts as template. Researchers ran a first-round RT-PCR on the TCR CDR3 using the HTBI primer set. TCRdb recomputed calls from the multiplex PCR reads with MiXCR, one row per CDR3 protein. The sample consists of approximately 560,000 distinct CDR3 sequences, under 60% of them appearing once. Patients aged 18 to 65 had newly diagnosed hyperthyroidism that had lasted under 2 months. Uncontrolled infection, other autoimmune disease, pregnancy or lactation excluded patients. For the diagnoses, clinical symptoms, serum thyroxine and TRAb, thyroid ultrasound and orbital computed tomography were used.

Sample: peripheral blood or thyroid tissue (not recorded which). The receptor was isolated from a woman between 18 and 29 years old with Graves' hyperthyroidism. The genes are TRBV20-1 and TRBJ2-7, with TRBD1 matching over 9 bases. The CDR3 region is CSALDRGEQYF. CDR3 sequence (DNA): TGCAGTGCTCTGGACAGGGGCGAGCAGTACTTC.